This T cell receptor (beta chain) was documented in a study of CD8+CD57+ T cells in acquired aplastic anemia. Study at large: Across the sorted CD4+ and CD8+ cells, DNA amounts averaged approximately 3.1 ug. Overall study findings and caveats: It was found that some 30 CD8+ CDR3 sequences were shared between patients and controls.

In the case of this clonotype: The antigen is undetermined.

V lost 4 bases and J lost 5, with 12 bases in between. The CDR3 has 13 residues. Germline V gene sequence: CDR1 SGHTA, CDR2 FQGNSA. For CDR3 and TCR beta VDJ profiling, genomic DNA was the template used. TCRdb analysed the reads with MiXCR anew, one entry per CDR3 protein. The data hold roughly 200,000 distinct CDR3 sequences, with roughly 57% observed a single time. The sequenced sample consisted of sorted CD4+, CD8+, or CD8+CD57+ T cells (not recorded which) from PBMCs. The clonotype comes from a human donor in good health. This chain connects TRBV7-2 to TRBJ2-7; perhaps TRBD2 as D (5 bases). The CDR3 reads CASSWERTHEQYF. In nucleotides, the CDR3 is TGTGCCAGCAGCTGGGAGCGGACCCACGAGCAGTACTTC.